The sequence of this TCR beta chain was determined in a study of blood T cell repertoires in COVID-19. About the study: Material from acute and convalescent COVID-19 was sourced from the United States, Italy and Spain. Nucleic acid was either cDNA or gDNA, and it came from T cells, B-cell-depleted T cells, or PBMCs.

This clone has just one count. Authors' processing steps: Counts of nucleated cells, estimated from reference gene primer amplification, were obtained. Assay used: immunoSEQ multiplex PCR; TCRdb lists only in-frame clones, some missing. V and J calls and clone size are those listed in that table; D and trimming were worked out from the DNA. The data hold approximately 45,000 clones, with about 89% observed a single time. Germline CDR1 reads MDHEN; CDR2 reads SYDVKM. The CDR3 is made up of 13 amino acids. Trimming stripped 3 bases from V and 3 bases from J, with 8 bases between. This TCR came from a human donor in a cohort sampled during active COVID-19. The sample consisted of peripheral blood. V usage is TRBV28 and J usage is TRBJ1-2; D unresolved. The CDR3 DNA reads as TGTGCCAGCAGTTTGGGCAGCTACTATGGCTACACCTTC. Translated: CASSLGSYYGYTF.